This T cell receptor (beta chain) appears in the sequencing data of a study of Graves' ophthalmopathy and Graves' hyperthyroidism (dated by TCRdb to 2017 to 2018). About the study as a whole: Peripheral blood was collected at initial diagnosis, prior to any treatment. In total, 135 blood samples were TCR-sequenced: around 42 ophthalmopathy, under 80 hyperthyroidism and about 17 hyperthyroidism-to-ophthalmopathy patients. For independent validation, a separate cohort was made up of approximately 19 hyperthyroidism patients plus 17 patients who later progressed from hyperthyroidism to ophthalmopathy. The 100 discovery patients were randomly split 7:3 into training and test sets. Following sampling, methimazole starting at 30 mg daily was administered to hyperthyroidism patients, and high-dose intravenous methylprednisolone was administered to ophthalmopathy patients. In several hyperthyroidism patients, the T-cell repertoires found in thyroid tissue were compared with those found in blood. A discovery set of about 99 patients (around 44 ophthalmopathy, 57 stable hyperthyroidism) was enrolled to explore V-J signatures distinguishing ophthalmopathy from hyperthyroidism. TCR beta repertoire signatures were used to distinguish Graves' ophthalmopathy from Graves' hyperthyroidism and to predict progression to ophthalmopathy. General findings and caveats noted by the study authors: Ophthalmopathy was separated from stable hyperthyroidism by the 13-signature model with more than 85% sensitivity and 81.08% specificity in cross-validation and with 80%/75% in the test set. Most expanded thyroid clonotypes with a frequency above 0.001 also appeared in blood, which suggests that blood repertoires may reflect the immune response in the thyroid. In validation, the model predicted ophthalmopathy progression with about 64% sensitivity and around 72% specificity; some 13 predicted patients were CT-confirmed with GO in a median of around 6 months. Sample size was not statistically predetermined, and group allocation was not concealed from the investigators.

The CDR3 numbers 17 residues from cysteine through phenylalanine. CDR3 DNA only is kept here, 51 bases in frame from base 1. V was cut back by 6 bases and J by 0 bases, leaving a gap of 21 bases between them. The germline V gene gives CDR1 as MNHEY and CDR2 as SVGEGT. A patient counted as having stable hyperthyroidism if there was no progression to ophthalmopathy within 18 months of follow-up. Hyperthyroidism patients were newly diagnosed, were aged 18 to 65 years, and had a disease duration under 2 months. Patients with other autoimmune diseases, uncontrolled infections, pregnancy or lactation were excluded. Diagnosis was based on clinical symptoms, serum thyroxine, TRAb, thyroid ultrasound and orbital computed tomography. PBMCs were isolated from about 9.1 ml of fresh peripheral blood by Ficoll-Paque density gradient centrifugation. Total RNA was extracted with Trizol reagent and quality-checked on an Agilent 2100 Bioanalyzer.

For repertoire sequencing, TCR beta CDR3 regions were amplified from RNA transcripts. The first round of RT-PCR was done with HTBI primers and the Qiagen OneStep RT-PCR kit, and was followed by a second round of multiplex PCR, then size selection and purification. Libraries were sequenced on an Illumina HiSeq2000 using paired-end 100 bp reads. Processing in the source paper ran as follows. SOAPnuke was used to process the reads, removing any read that contained adapters or uncalled bases, had a mean Phred below 15, or lacked an exact match to the constant primer or identifier. High-quality paired reads were merged with COPE v1.2.5. Clonotypes were defined as unique nucleotide sequences and were aligned to IMGT TRB V, D and J references using MiTCR v1.1. Only V-J combinations with frequency above 0.0001 were analysed, covering around 99% of repertoires. For each V-J combination, a TCR clonal expansion and chaos score was defined as the ratio of F50 clonal expansion to chaos observed in the TCRdist matrix. Welch's t-statistics and random forest were used to narrow the features down to 13 V-J combinations, which were then fed into a naive Bayes classifier. Thyroid-blood repertoire similarity was quantified with the Morisita-Horn index. TCRdb applied fastp at Q25 and MiXCR to the public reads, then kept only in-frame beta chains. CDR3 protein sequences are deduplicated, and each keeps its most common genes and DNA. The V and J calls here are based on TCRdb, not the publication. The sample table lists just over 400,000 distinct CDR3 sequences, under 25% of them with a count of one. The ten most abundant clones make up more than 2.5% of the sample.

Notes on this clonotype: It has no known antigen specificity. No base quality information exists; no much larger clone differs at one position.

The sequence derives from a woman between 18 and 30 years old with stable Graves' hyperthyroidism. Donor details come from another sample of the same person, matched by shared clones. The sample was peripheral blood. The chain was built from TRBV6-2 or TRBV6-3 and TRBJ2-7; the D gene could be TRBD1 or TRBD2, each one agreeing over 6 bases. The nucleotides read TGTGCCAGCAGACCCGCAGGGAGGCAGGGGAGCTCCTACGAGCAGTACTTC. The encoded protein is CASRPAGRQGSSYEQYF.